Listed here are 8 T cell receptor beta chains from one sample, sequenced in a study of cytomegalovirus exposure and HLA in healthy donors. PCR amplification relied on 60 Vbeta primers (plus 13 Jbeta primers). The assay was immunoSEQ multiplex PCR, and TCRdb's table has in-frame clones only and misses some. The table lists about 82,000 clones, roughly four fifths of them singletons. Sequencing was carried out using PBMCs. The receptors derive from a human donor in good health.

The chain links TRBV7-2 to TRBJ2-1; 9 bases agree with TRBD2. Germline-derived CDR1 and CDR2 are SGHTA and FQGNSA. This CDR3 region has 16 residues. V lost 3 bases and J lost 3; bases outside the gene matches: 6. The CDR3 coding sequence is TGTGCCAGCAGCTTGGTGACTAGCGGATACTACAATGAGCAGTTCTTC. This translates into CASSLVTSGYYNEQFF.

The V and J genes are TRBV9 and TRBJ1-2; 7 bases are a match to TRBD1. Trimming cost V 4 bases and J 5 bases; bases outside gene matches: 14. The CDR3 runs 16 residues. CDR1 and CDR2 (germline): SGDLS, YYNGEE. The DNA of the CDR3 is TGTGCCAGCAGCCAAAGGCCCTTGGGACAGACGTATGGCTACACCTTC. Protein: CASSQRPLGQTYGYTF. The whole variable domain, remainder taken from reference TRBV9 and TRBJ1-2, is DSGVTQTPKHLITATGQRVTLRCSPRSGDLSVYWYQQSLDQGLQFLIQYYNGEERAKGNILERFSAQQFPDLHSELNLSSLELGDSALYFCASSQRPLGQTYGYTFGSGTRLTVV.

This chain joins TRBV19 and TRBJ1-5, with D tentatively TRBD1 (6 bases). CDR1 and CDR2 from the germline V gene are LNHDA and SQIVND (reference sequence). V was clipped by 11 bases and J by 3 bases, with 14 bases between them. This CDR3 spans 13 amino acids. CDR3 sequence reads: CALGRGPNQPQHF. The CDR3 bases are TGTGCCTTAGGGCGGGGGCCCAATCAGCCCCAGCATTTT.

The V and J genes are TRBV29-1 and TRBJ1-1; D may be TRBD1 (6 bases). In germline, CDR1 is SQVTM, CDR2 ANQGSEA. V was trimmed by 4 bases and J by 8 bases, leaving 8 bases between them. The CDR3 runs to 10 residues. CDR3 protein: CSVAGTEAFF. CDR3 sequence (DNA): TGCAGCGTTGCCGGGACAGAAGCTTTCTTT.

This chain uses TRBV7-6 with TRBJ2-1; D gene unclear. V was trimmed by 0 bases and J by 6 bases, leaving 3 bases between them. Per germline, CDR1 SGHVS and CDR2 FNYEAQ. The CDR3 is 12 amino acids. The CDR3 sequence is CASSLALNEQFF. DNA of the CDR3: TGTGCCAGCAGCTTAGCTCTCAATGAGCAGTTCTTC. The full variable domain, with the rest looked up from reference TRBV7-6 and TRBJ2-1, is GAGVSQSPRYKVTKRGQDVALRCDPISGHVSLYWYRQALGQGPEFLTYFNYEAQQDKSGLPNDRFSAERPEGSISTLTIQRTEQRDSAMYRCASSLALNEQFFGPGTRLTVL.

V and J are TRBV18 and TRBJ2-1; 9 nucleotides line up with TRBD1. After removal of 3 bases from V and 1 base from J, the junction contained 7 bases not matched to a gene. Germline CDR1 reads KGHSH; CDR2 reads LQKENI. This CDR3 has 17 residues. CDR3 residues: CASSPNSGTGSYNEQFF. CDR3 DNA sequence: TGTGCCAGCTCACCCAATTCCGGGACAGGGTCCTACAATGAGCAGTTCTTC.

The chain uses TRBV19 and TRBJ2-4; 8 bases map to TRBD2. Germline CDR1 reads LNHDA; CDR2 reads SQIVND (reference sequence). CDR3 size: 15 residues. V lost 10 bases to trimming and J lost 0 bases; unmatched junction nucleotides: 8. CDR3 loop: CATSSGGTAKNIQYF. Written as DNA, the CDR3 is TGTGCCACCTCCTCGGGAGGGACAGCCAAAAACATTCAGTACTTC.

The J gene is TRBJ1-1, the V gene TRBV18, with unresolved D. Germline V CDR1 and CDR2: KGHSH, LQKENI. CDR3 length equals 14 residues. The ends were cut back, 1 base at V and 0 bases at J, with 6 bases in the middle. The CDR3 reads CASSPLSVNTEAFF. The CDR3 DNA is TGTGCCAGCTCACCACTTTCCGTGAACACTGAAGCTTTCTTT.